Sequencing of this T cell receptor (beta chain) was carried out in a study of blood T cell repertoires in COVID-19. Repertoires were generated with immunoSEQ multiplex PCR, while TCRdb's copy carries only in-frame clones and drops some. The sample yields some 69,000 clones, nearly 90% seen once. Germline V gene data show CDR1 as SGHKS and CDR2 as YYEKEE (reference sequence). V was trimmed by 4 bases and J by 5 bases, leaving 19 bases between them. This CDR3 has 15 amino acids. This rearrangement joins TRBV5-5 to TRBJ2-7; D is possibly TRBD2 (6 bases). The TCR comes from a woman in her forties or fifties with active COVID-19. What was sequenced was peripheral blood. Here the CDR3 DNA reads TGTGCCAGCAGCGCCCTTTGGCGGGAATTCGACGAGCAGTACTTC. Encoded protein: CASSALWREFDEQYF.